This T cell receptor beta chain was recorded in a study of PD-1 blockade in classical Hodgkin lymphoma. Study overall: Treatment was intravenous nivolumab, 3 mg/kg every 2 weeks, until progression.

Every patient had relapsed following autologous stem cell transplantation, and cohorts differed in brentuximab vedotin exposure. Trimming pared 3 bases from V and 8 bases from J, leaving 16 bases between. CDR1 and CDR2 (germline): SGHAT, FQNNGV. This CDR3 contains 14 residues. Turning to this clone: No antigen is known for it.

General study findings and limits: A significant rise in TCR diversity was seen by C4D1 for CD4+ cells but not for CD8+ cells. For complete responders, baseline diversity was comparable to that of newly diagnosed patients.

TCRdb's copy holds only in-frame clones and misses some; the assay was immunoSEQ multiplex PCR. Seen here are around 30,000 clones, about two thirds observed once, and the top ten hold 3.3%. The starting material was peripheral blood mononuclear cells (PBMCs), obtained before the second cycle of nivolumab. The chain combines TRBV11-2 with TRBJ1-1; D is unclear. The TCR was taken from a human donor with classical Hodgkin lymphoma. Written as DNA, the CDR3 is TGTGCCAGCAGCTTGGGCTCGGGTTTCGCAGAAGCTTTCTTT. Translation: CASSLGSGFAEAFF. Drawing the rest from reference TRBV11-2 and TRBJ1-1, the complete variable domain is EAGVAQSPRYKIIEKRQSVAFWCNPISGHATLYWYQQILGQGPKLLIQFQNNGVVDDSQLPKDRFSAERLKGVDSTLKIQPAKLEDSAVYLCASSLGSGFAEAFFGQGTRLTVV.